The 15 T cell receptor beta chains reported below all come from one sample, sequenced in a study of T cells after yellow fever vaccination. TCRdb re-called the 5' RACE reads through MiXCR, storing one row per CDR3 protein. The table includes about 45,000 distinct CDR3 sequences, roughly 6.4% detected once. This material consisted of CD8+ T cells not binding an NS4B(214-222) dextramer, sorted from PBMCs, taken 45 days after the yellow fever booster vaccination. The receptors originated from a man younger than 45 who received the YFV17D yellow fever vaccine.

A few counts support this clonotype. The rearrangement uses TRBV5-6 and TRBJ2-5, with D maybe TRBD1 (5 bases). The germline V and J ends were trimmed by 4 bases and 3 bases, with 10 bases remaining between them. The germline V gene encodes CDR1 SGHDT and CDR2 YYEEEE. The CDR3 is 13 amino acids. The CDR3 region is CASSPDSKETQYF. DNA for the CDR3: TGTGCCAGCAGCCCCGACAGTAAAGAGACCCAGTACTTC.

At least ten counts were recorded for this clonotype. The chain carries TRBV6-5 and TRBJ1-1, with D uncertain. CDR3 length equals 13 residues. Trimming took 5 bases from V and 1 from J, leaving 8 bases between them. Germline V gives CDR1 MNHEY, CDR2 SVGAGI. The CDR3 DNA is TGTGCCAGCAGTAGAGTTGCGAACACTGAAGCTTTCTTT. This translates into CASSRVANTEAFF.

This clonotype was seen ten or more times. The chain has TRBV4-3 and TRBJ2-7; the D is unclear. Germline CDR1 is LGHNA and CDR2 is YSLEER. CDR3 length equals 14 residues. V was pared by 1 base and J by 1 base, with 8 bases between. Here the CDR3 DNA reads TGCGCCAGCAGCCAAGTGGCCGGATCCTACGAGCAGTACTTC. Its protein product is CASSQVAGSYEQYF.

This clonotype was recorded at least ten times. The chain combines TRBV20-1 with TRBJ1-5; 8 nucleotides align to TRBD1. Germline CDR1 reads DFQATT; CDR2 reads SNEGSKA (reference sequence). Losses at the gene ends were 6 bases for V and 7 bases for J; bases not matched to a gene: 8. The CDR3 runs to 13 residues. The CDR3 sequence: CSAADRDHQPQHF. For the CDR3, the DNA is TGCAGTGCAGCGGACAGGGATCACCAGCCCCAGCATTTT.

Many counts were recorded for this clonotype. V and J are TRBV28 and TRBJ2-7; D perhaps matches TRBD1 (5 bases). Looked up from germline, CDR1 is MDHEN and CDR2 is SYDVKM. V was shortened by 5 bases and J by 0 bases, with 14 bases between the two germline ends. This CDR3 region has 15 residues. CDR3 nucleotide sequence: TGTGCCAGCAGTGCCAGATGGCAGGGCTCCTACGAGCAGTACTTC. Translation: CASSARWQGSYEQYF.

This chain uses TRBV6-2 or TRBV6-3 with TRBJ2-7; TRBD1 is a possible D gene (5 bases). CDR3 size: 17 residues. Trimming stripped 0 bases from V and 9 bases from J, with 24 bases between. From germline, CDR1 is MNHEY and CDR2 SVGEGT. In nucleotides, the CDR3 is TGTGCCAGCAGTTACTCGAGTACTGGTACAGGCGGCCAGGGGCAGTACTTC. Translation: CASSYSSTGTGGQGQYF.

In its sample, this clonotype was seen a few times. CDR3 sequence: CASSPRGSGRDNEQFF. The DNA of the CDR3 is TGTGCCAGCAGCCCCCGAGGGAGCGGGAGGGACAATGAGCAGTTCTTC. This chain connects TRBV7-6 to TRBJ2-1, with TRBD2 identical over 10 bases. CDR1 is SGHVS and CDR2 is FNYEAQ in the germline V gene. Trimming cost V 5 bases and J 5 bases; bases outside gene matches: 9. This CDR3 is 16 amino acids long.

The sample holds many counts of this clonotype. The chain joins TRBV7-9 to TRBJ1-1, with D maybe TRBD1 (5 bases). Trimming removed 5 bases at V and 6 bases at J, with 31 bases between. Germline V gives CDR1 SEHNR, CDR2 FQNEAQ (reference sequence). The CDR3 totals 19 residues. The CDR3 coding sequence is TGTGCCAGCAGCGACCTCGGGGGATCGGTAGGGACCGAGGGTTCTGAAGCTTTCTTT. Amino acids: CASSDLGGSVGTEGSEAFF.

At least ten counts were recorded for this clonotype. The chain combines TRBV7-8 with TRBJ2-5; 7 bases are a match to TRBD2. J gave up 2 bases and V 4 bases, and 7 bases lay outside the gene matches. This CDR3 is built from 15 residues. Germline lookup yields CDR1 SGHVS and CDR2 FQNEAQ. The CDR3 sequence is CASSSTSYLQETQYF. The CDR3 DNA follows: TGTGCCAGCAGCTCGACTAGCTACTTACAAGAGACCCAGTACTTC.

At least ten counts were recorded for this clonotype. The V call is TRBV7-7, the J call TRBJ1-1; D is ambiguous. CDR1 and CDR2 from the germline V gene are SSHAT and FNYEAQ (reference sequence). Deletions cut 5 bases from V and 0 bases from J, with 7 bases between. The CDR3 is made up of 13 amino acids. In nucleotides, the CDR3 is TGTGCCAGCAGCACGGAACTGAACACTGAAGCTTTCTTT. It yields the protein CASSTELNTEAFF.

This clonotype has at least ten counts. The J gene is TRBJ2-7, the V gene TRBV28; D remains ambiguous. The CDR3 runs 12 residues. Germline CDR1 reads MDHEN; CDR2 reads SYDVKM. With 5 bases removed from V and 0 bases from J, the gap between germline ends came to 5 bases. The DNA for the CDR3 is TGTGCCAGCAGTCCTGACTCCTACGAGCAGTACTTC. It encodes CASSPDSYEQYF.

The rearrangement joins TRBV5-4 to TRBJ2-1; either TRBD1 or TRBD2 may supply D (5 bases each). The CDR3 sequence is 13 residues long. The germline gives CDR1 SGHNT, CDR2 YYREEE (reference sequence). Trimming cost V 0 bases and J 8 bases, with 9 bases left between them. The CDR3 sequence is CASSLGDGDEQFF. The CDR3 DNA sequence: TGTGCCAGCAGCTTGGGGGACGGCGATGAGCAGTTCTTC.

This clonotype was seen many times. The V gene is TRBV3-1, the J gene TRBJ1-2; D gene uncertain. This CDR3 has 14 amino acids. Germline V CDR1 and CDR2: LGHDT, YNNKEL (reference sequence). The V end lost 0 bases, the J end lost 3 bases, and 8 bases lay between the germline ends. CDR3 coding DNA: TGTGCCAGCAGCCAAGAACCCGGGGACTATGGCTACACCTTC. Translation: CASSQEPGDYGYTF.

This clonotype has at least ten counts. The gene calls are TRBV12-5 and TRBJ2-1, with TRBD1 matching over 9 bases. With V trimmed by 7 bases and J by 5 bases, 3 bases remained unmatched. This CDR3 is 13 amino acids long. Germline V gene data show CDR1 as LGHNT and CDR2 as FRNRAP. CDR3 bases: TGTGCTAGTGAACAGGGGGCTAACAATGAGCAGTTCTTC. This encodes CASEQGANNEQFF.

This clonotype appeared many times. The CDR3: CASSQDPPNTGELFF. The CDR3 coding sequence is TGCGCCAGCAGCCAAGATCCCCCAAACACCGGGGAGCTGTTTTTT. The J gene is TRBJ2-2, the V gene TRBV4-3; D call uncertain. The V and J ends lost 0 bases and 2 bases respectively, with 7 bases between them. CDR1 is LGHNA, CDR2 YSLEER, per germline. The CDR3 is made up of 15 amino acids.